What follows is one TCR beta chain and its context. The protocol was immunoSEQ multiplex PCR, while the TCRdb copy is restricted to in-frame clones and leaves out a portion. The sample has over 300,000 clones, more than 80% seen once; the top ten hold more than 1%. The germline V gene encodes CDR1 ENHRY and CDR2 SYGVKD. V was cut by 3 bases and J by 6 bases, with 14 bases left in between. This CDR3 is 14 amino acids long. The sample belongs to a study of blood T cell repertoires in COVID-19. Across the study: Sites across the United States, Italy and Spain contributed samples from acute and convalescent COVID-19. PBMCs, B-cell-depleted T cells, or T cells provided the cDNA or gDNA that made up the material.

This TCR was sampled from a man in his forties with acute or convalescent COVID-19. Material for sequencing was peripheral blood. The chain combines TRBV10-3 with TRBJ1-2; tentatively, D is TRBD1 (6 bases). The CDR3 protein is CAISEGGQIDGYTF. In nucleotides, the CDR3 is TGTGCCATCAGTGAAGGAGGACAGATTGATGGCTACACCTTC.